Below, 8 T cell receptor beta chains from the same sample are listed, as sequenced in a study of blood T cell repertoires in COVID-19. Method: immunoSEQ multiplex PCR; TCRdb's copy keeps in-frame clones and lacks some. The sample consists of approximately 350,000 clones, roughly 90% of them appearing once. The sample comprised peripheral blood. The receptors derive from a woman aged 30 to 39 with COVID-19, enrolled during active disease.

In its sample, this clone was seen a few times. The chain links TRBV19 to TRBJ2-3; 9 bases are shared with TRBD1. The CDR3 is made up of 15 amino acids. The V gene end was trimmed by 5 bases and the J gene end by 4 bases; junction bases not matched to a gene: 7. CDR1 is LNHDA, CDR2 SQIVND, per germline (reference sequence). DNA of the CDR3: TGTGCCAGTAGTTCCGGGACAGGGCATGCAGATACGCAGTATTTT. This translates into CASSSGTGHADTQYF.

The chain has TRBV6-1 and TRBJ1-2, with 7 bases aligning to TRBD1. The CDR3 covers 14 residues. J lost 6 bases, V lost 2 bases, and 6 bases had no gene match. CDR1 is MNHNS and CDR2 is SASEGT in the germline V gene. The CDR3 bases are TGTGCCAGCAGTGAATTAGGACAGGAAAATGGCTACACCTTC. Amino acids: CASSELGQENGYTF.

This chain uses TRBV7-9 with TRBJ2-2, with 9 bases matching TRBD1. CDR3 size: 15 residues. CDR1 is SEHNR, CDR2 FQNEAQ, per germline (reference sequence). Losses at the gene ends were 5 bases for V and 7 bases for J; bases not matched to a gene: 8. DNA of the CDR3: TGTGCCAGCAGCCAACCGGGACAGGGAATCGGGGAGCTGTTTTTT. It yields the protein CASSQPGQGIGELFF.

This clone was found once. CDR3 coding DNA: TGTGCCACCAGTGATAACAGGGGGCTGGGCTACACCTTC. Translated: CATSDNRGLGYTF. J is TRBJ1-2 and V is TRBV24-1; 9 bases align to TRBD1. V dropped 3 bases and J dropped 8; count of bases not matched to a gene: 3. This CDR3 region has 13 residues. In germline, CDR1 is KGHDR, CDR2 SFDVKD.

This clone was seen a handful of times. This chain links TRBV5-6 with TRBJ1-6; no clear D gene. There are 17 residues in the CDR3. Trimming stripped 4 bases from V and 2 bases from J, with 16 bases between. Looked up from germline, CDR1 is SGHDT and CDR2 is YYEEEE. The CDR3 is CASSHIRLMTYNSPLHF. The CDR3 DNA is TGTGCCAGCAGCCATATCAGGTTAATGACCTATAATTCACCCCTCCACTTT.

This rearrangement joins TRBV28 to TRBJ2-3, with D possibly matching TRBD2 (5 bases). V was cut by 0 bases and J by 2 bases, with 18 bases left in between. This CDR3 contains 18 residues. The germline CDR1 and CDR2 sequences are MDHEN and SYDVKM. Written as DNA, the CDR3 is TGTGCCAGCAGTTTATGGCTAACACTAGGGCAAAACACAGATACGCAGTATTTT. Translated, it gives CASSLWLTLGQNTDTQYF.

This sequence joins TRBV6-5 and TRBJ1-5, with a possible D match to TRBD1 (6 bases). This CDR3 spans 15 amino acids. Between the trimmed V and J ends, which lost 6 bases and 0 bases, there was a span of 12 bases. CDR1 and CDR2 (germline): MNHEY, SVGAGI. CDR3 protein: CASRADSDSNQPQHF. The CDR3 bases are TGTGCCAGCAGAGCGGACAGCGATAGCAATCAGCCCCAGCATTTT.

The rearrangement uses TRBV5-5 and TRBJ1-2; 7 bases agree with TRBD1. Germline V gene lookup returns CDR1 SGHKS and CDR2 YYEKEE (reference sequence). With V trimmed by 4 bases and J by 2 bases, 8 bases remained unmatched. CDR3 length equals 15 residues. DNA for the CDR3: TGTGCCAGCAGCCCCCGGGACAGAAGCAACTATGGCTACACCTTC. It translates to CASSPRDRSNYGYTF.